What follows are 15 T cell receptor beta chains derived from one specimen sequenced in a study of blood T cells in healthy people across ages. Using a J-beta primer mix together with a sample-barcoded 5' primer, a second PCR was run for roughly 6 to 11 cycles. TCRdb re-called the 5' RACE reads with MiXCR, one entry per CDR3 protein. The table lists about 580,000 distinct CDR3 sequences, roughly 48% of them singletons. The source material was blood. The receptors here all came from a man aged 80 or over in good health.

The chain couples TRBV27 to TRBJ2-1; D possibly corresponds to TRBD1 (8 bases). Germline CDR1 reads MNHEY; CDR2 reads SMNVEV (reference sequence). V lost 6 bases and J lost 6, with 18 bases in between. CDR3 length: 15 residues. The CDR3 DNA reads TGTGCCAGCAGCAACAGGGGGGGGCCCTCCAATGAGCAGTTCTTC. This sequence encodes CASSNRGGPSNEQFF.

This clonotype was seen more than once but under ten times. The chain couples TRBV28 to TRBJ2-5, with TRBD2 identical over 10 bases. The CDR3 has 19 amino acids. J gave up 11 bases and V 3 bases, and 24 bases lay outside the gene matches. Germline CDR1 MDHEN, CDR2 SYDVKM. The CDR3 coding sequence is TGTGCCAGCAGTTTCCCCTTGACTAGCGGGCAAGCCACCTACAATGAGCAGTACTTC. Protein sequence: CASSFPLTSGQATYNEQYF. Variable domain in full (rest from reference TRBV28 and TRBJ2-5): DVKVTQSSRYLVKRTGEKVFLECVQDMDHENMFWYRQDPGLGLRLIYFSYDVKMKEKGDIPEGYSVSREKKERFSLILESASTNQTSMYLCASSFPLTSGQATYNEQYFGPGTRLLVL.

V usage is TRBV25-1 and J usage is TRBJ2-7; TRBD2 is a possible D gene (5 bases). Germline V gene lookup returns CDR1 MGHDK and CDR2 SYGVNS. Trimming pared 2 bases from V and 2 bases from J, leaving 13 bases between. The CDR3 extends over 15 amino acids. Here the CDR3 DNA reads TGTGCCAGCAGTGAAAGTAAAAGGGAGCCCTACGAGCAGTACTTC. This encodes CASSESKREPYEQYF.

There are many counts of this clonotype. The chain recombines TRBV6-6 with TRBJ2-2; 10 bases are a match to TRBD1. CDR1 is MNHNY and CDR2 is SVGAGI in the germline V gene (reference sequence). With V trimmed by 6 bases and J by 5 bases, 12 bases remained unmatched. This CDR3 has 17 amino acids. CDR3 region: CASSRSTGTGVTGELFF. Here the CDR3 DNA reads TGTGCCAGCAGCCGCTCGACCGGGACAGGGGTTACCGGGGAGCTGTTTTTT.

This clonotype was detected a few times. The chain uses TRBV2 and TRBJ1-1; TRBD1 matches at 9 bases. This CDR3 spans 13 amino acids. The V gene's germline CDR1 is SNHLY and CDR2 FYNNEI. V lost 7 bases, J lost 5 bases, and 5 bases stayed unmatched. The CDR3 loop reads CASNGQGLTEAFF. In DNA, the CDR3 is TGTGCCAGCAACGGACAGGGGTTGACTGAAGCTTTCTTT.

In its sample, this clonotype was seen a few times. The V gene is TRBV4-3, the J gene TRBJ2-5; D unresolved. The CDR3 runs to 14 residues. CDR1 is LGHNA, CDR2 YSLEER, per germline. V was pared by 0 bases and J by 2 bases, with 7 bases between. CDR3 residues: CASSQDPGQETQYF. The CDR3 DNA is TGCGCCAGCAGCCAAGACCCTGGACAAGAGACCCAGTACTTC.

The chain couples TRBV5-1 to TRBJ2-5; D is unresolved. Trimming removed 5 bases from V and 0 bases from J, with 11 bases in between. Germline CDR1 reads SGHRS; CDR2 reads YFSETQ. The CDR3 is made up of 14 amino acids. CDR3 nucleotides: TGCGCCAGCAGGATCTACACAAACCAAGAGACCCAGTACTTC. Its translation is CASRIYTNQETQYF. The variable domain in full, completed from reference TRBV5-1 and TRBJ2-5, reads KAGVTQTPRYLIKTRGQQVTLSCSPISGHRSVSWYQQTPGQGLQFLFEYFSETQRNKGNFPGRFSGRQFSNSRSEMNVSTLELGDSALYLCASRIYTNQETQYFGPGTRLLVL.

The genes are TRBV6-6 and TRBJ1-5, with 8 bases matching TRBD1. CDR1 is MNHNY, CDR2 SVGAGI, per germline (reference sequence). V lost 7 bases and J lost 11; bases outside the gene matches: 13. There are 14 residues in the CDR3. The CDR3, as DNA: TGTGCCAGCAATCCACAGGGGGGCTCTGGGGCCCAGCATTTT. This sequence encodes CASNPQGGSGAQHF.

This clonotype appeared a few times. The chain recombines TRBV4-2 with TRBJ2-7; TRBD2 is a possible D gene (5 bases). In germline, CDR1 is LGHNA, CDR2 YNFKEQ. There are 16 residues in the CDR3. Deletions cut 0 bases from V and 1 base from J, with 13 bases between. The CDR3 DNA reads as TGTGCCAGCAGCCAAGATGGTAGTAGAGGGTCCTACGAGCAGTACTTC. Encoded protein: CASSQDGSRGSYEQYF.

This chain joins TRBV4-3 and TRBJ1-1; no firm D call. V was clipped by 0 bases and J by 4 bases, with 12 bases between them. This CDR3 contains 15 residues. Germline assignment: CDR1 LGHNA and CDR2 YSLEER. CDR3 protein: CASSQDGKGITEAFF. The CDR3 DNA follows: TGCGCCAGCAGCCAAGATGGAAAAGGGATCACTGAAGCTTTCTTT.

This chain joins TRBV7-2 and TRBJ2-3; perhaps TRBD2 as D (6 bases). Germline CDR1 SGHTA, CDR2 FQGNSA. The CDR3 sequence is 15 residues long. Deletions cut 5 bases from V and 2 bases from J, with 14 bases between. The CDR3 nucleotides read TGTGCCAGCAGCCCCCACGGGACTTACACAGATACGCAGTATTTT. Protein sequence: CASSPHGTYTDTQYF.

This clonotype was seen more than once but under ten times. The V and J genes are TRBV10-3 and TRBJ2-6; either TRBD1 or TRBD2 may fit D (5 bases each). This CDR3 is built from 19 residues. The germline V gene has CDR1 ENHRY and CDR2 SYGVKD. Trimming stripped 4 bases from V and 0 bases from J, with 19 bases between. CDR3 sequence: CAISGYGKDTNSGANVLTF. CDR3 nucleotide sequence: TGTGCCATCAGTGGATACGGGAAGGACACCAACTCTGGGGCCAACGTCCTGACTTTC.

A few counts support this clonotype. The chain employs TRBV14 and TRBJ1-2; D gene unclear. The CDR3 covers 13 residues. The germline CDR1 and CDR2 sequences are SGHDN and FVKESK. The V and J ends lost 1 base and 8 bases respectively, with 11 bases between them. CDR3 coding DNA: TGTGCCAGCAGCCAAGGGTGGTCTCGGGGCTACACCTTC. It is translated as CASSQGWSRGYTF. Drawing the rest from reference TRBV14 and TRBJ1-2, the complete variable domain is EAGVTQFPSHSVIEKGQTVTLRCDPISGHDNLYWYRRVMGKEIKFLLHFVKESKQDESGMPNNRFLAERTGGTYSTLKVQPAELEDSGVYFCASSQGWSRGYTFGSGTRLTVV.

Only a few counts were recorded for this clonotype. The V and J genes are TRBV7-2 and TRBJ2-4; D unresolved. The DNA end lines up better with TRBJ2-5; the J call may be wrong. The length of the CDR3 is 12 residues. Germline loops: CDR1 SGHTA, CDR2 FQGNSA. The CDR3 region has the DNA TGTGCCAGCAGCTCCATTCGCGAGACCCAGTACTTC. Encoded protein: CASSSIRETQYF.

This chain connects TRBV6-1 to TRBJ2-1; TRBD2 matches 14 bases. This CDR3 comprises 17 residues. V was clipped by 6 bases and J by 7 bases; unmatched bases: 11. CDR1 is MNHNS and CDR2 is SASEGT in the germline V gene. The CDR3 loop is CASRAGTSGRGGNEQFF. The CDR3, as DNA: TGTGCCAGCAGGGCTGGGACTAGCGGGAGAGGGGGGAATGAGCAGTTCTTC.